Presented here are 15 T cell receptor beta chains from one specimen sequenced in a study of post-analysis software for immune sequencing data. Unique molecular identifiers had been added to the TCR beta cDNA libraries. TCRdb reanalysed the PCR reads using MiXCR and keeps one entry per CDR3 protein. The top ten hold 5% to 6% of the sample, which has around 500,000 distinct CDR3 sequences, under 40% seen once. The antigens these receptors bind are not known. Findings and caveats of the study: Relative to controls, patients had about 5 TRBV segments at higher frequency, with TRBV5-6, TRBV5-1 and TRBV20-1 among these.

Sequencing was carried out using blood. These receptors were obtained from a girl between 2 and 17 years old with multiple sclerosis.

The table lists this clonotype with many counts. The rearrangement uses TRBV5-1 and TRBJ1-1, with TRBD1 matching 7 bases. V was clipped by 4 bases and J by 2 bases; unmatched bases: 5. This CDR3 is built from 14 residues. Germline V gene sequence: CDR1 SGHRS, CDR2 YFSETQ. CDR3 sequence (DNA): TGCGCCAGCAGCGGTGGGACAGTCAACACTGAAGCTTTCTTT. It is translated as CASSGGTVNTEAFF.

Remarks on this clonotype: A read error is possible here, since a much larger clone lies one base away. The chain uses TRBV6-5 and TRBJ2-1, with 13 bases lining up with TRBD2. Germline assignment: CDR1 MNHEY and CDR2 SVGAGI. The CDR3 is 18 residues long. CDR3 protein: CASSYSGLAGSSYDEQFF. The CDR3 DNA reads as TGTGCCAGCAGTTACTCGGGACTAGCGGGGAGCTCCTACGATGAGCAGTTCTTC.

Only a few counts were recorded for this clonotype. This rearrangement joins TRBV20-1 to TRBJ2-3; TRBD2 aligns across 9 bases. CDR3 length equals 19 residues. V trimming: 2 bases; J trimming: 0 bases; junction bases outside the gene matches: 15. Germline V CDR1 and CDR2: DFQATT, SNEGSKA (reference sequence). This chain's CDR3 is CSARLYGTSFGSSTDTQYF. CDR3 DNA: TGCAGTGCTAGACTATACGGGACTAGCTTTGGGTCTAGCACAGATACGCAGTATTTT.

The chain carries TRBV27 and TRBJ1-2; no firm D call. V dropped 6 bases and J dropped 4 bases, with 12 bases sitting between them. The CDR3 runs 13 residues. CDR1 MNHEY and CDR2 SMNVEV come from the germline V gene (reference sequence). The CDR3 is CASSSDWGYGYTF. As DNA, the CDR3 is TGTGCCAGCAGCTCCGATTGGGGCTATGGCTACACCTTC.

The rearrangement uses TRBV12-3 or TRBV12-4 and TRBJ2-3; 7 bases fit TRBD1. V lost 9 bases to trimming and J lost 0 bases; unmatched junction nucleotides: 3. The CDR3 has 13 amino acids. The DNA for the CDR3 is TGTGCCAGTGGGGACAGAAGCACAGATACGCAGTATTTT. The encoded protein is CASGDRSTDTQYF.

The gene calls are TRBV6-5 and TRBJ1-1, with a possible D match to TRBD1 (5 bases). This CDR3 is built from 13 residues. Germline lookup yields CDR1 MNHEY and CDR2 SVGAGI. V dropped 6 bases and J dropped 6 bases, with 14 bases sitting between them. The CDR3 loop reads CASRLPGGAEAFF. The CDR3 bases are TGTGCCAGCAGGCTACCGGGGGGGGCTGAAGCTTTCTTT.

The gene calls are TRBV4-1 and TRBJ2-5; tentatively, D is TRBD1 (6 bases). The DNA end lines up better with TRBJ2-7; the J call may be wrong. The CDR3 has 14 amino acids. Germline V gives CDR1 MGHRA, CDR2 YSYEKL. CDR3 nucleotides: TGCGCCAGCAGCCAAACACAGGGATCCTACGAGCAGTACTTC. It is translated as CASSQTQGSYEQYF.

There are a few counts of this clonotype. The CDR3 is CASSQEGDYNEQFF. The CDR3 bases are TGTGCCAGCAGCCAAGAAGGCGACTACAATGAGCAGTTCTTC. V gene TRBV4-2 combines with J gene TRBJ2-1, with D unresolved. Per the germline V gene, CDR1 is LGHNA and CDR2 is YNFKEQ. V was pared by 0 bases and J by 3 bases, with 6 bases between. The CDR3 covers 14 residues.

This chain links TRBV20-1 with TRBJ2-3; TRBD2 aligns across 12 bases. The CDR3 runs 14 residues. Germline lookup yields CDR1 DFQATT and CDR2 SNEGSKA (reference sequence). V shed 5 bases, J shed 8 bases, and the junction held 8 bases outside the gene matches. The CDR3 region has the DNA TGCAGTGCTCTATCGGCTAGCGGGGGGGGTACGCAGTATTTT. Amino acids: CSALSASGGGTQYF.

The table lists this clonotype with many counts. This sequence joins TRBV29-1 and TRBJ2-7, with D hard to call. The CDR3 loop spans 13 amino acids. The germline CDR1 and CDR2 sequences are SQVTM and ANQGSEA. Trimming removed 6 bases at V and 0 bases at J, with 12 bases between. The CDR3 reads CSVQPISSYEQYF. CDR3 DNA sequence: TGCAGCGTCCAACCCATCAGCTCCTACGAGCAGTACTTC.

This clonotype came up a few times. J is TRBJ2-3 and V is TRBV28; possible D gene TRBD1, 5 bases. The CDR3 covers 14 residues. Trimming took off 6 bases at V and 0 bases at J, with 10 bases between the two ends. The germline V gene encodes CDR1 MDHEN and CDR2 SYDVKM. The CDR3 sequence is CASRPTGSTDTQYF. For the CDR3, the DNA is TGTGCCAGCAGACCCACAGGAAGCACAGATACGCAGTATTTT. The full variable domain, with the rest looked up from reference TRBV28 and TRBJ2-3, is DVKVTQSSRYLVKRTGEKVFLECVQDMDHENMFWYRQDPGLGLRLIYFSYDVKMKEKGDIPEGYSVSREKKERFSLILESASTNQTSMYLCASRPTGSTDTQYFGPGTRLTVL.

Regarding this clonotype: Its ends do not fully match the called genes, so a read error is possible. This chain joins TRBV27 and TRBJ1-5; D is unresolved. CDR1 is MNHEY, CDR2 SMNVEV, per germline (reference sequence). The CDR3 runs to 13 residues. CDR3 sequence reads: CAGSLSGSQPQHF. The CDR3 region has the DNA TGTGCCGGCAGTTTATCGGGGAGCCAGCCCCAGCATTTT.

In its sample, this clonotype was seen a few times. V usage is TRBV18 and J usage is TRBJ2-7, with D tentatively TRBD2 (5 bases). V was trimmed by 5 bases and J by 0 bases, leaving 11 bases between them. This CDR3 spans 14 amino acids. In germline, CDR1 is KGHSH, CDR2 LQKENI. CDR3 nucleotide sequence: TGTGCCAGCTCATCCGGACGGGACTCCTACGAGCAGTACTTC. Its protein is CASSSGRDSYEQYF.

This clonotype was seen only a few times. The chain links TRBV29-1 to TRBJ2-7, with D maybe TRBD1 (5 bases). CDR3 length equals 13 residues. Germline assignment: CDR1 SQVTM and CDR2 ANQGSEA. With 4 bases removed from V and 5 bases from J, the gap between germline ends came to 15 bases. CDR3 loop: CSVGRSGFDEQYF. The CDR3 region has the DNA TGCAGCGTTGGAAGGTCAGGGTTCGACGAGCAGTACTTC.

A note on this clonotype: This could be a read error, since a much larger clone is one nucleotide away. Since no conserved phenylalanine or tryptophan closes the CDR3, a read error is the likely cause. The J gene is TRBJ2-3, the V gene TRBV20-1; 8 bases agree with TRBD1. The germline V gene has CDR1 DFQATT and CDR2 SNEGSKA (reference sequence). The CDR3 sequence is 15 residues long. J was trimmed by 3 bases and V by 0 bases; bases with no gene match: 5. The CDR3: CSARDPTGVTDTQYL. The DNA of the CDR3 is TGCAGTGCTAGAGACCCGACAGGGGTAACAGATACGCAGTATTTG.